A single sample is the source of the 3 T cell receptor beta chains below, sequenced in a study of CD8 T cells in ankylosing spondylitis. TCRdb fed the 5' RACE reads into MiXCR, producing one record per CDR3 protein. The table records about 350,000 distinct CDR3 sequences, 20% to 25% of them present only once. Sequenced sample: blood, either unsorted or a sorted T cell fraction (not recorded which). The receptors were gathered from a male donor with ankylosing spondylitis or in good health (not recorded which).

This clonotype was seen a few times. This rearrangement joins TRBV12-3 or TRBV12-4 to TRBJ1-4; 9 bases match TRBD1. V lost 5 bases and J lost 6; bases outside the gene matches: 10. The CDR3 spans 16 residues. DNA for the CDR3: TGTGCCAGCAGTACACAGACAGGGGGGGACGATGAAAAACTGTTTTTT. Translation gives CASSTQTGGDDEKLFF.

This clonotype was found many times. The chain joins TRBV5-4 to TRBJ1-1, with D maybe TRBD1 (5 bases). The V end lost 5 bases, the J end lost 5 bases, and 10 bases lay between the germline ends. Per the germline V gene, CDR1 is SGHNT and CDR2 is YYREEE (reference sequence). The CDR3 totals 12 residues. The chain's CDR3 is CASSWGGTEAFF. CDR3 DNA: TGTGCCAGCAGTTGGGGGGGAACTGAAGCTTTCTTT.

The chain couples TRBV19 to TRBJ2-5, with a weak D call TRBD2 (5 bases). The germline V gene has CDR1 LNHDA and CDR2 SQIVND (reference sequence). V lost 1 base and J 7 bases, leaving 13 bases between the germline ends. The CDR3 is 14 amino acids. The CDR3 loop reads CASSIGAGFPTQYF. CDR3 nucleotide sequence: TGTGCCAGTAGTATAGGGGCGGGCTTCCCGACCCAGTACTTC.